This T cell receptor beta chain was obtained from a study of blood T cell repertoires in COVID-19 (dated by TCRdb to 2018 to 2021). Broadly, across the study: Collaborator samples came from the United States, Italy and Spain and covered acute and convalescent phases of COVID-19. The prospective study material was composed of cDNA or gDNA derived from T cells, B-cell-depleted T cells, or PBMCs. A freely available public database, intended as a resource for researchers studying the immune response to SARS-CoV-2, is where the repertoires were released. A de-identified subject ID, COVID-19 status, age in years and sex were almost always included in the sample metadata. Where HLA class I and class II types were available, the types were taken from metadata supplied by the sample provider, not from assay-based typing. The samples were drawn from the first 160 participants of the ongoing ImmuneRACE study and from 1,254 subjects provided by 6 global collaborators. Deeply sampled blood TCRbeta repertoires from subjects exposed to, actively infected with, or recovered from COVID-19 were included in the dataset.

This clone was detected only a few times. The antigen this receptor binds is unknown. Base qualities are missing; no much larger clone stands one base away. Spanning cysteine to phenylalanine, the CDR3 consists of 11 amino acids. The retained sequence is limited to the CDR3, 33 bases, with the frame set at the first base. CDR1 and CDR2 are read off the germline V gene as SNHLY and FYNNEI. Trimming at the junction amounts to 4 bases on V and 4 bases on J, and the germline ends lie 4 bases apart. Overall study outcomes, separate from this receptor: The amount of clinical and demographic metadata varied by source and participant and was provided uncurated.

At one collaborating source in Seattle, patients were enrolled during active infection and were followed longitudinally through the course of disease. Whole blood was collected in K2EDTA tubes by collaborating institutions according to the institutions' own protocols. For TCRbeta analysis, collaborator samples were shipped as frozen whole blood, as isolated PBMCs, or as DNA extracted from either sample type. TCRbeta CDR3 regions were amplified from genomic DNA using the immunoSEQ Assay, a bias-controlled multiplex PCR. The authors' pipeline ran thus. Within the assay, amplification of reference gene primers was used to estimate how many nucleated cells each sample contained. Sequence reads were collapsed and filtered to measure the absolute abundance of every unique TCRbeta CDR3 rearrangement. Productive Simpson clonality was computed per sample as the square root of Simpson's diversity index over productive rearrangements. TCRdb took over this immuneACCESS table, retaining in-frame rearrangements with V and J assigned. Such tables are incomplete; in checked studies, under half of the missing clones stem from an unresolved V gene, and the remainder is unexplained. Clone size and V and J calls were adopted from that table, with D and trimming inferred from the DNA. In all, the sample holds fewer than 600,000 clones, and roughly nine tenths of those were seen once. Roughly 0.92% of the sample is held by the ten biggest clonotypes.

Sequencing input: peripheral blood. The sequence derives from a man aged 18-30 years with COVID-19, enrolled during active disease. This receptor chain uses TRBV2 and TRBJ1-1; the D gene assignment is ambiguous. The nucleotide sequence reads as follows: TGTGCCAGCAGTGGGCTCACTGAAGCTTTCTTT. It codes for CASSGLTEAFF. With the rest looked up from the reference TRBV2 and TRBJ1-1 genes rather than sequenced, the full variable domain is EPEVTQTPSHQVTQMGQEVILRCVPISNHLYFYWYRQILGQKVEFLVSFYNNEISEKSEIFDDQFSVERPDGSNFTLKIRSTKLEDSAMYFCASSGLTEAFFGQGTRLTVV.